These 28 T cell receptor beta chains share one sample of origin, sequenced in a study of T cell responses to AZD1222 COVID-19 vaccine. Some clones are missing from TCRdb's copy, which holds only in-frame ones; the method was immunoSEQ multiplex PCR. Among roughly 80,000 clones listed, approximately 90% were seen once. The input for sequencing was peripheral blood, taken 28 days after the second AZD1222 dose. The receptor source for this set is an adult who received the AZD1222 COVID-19 vaccine.

The chain couples TRBV19 to TRBJ2-1, with TRBD1 matching over 8 bases. Trimming at V came to 5 bases and at J to 7 bases, leaving 7 bases not matched to a gene. CDR1 LNHDA and CDR2 SQIVND come from the germline V gene (reference sequence). The CDR3 contains 14 residues. CDR3 sequence: CASSVQGARNEQFF. CDR3 sequence (DNA): TGTGCCAGTAGTGTCCAGGGGGCTAGGAATGAGCAGTTCTTC.

The CDR3 loop reads CASSQRRATSGNTIYF. The CDR3 DNA reads TGTGCCAGCAGCCAAAGGCGGGCCACCTCTGGAAACACCATATATTTT. This rearrangement joins TRBV3-1 (or the pseudogene TRBV3-2) to TRBJ1-3, with D uncertain. V was pared by 2 bases and J by 0 bases, with 11 bases between. CDR1 is LGHDT and CDR2 is YNNKEL in the germline V gene (reference sequence). The CDR3 consists of 16 residues.

The CDR3 loop is CASSPDRYQPQHF. As DNA, the CDR3 is TGTGCCAGCAGCCCGGACAGATATCAGCCCCAGCATTTT. The chain recombines TRBV7-2 with TRBJ1-5, with D maybe TRBD1 (6 bases). This CDR3 is 13 amino acids long. The germline gives CDR1 SGHTA, CDR2 FQGNSA. Between the trimmed V and J ends, which lost 5 bases and 5 bases, there was a span of 10 bases.

The chain is built from TRBV30 and TRBJ1-2; tentative D call: TRBD1 (5 bases). CDR3 length: 13 residues. V lost 3 bases and J lost 1, with 9 bases in between. Germline CDR1 GTSNPN, CDR2 SVGIG (reference sequence). The CDR3 DNA follows: TGTGCCTGGAGCCTTCAGGGTAACTATGGCTACACCTTC. This translates into CAWSLQGNYGYTF. Using reference TRBV30 and TRBJ1-2 for the parts outside the CDR3, the full variable domain is SQTIHQWPATLVQPVGSPLSLECTVEGTSNPNLYWYRQAAGRGLQLLFYSVGIGQISSEVPQNLSASRPQDRQFILSSKKLLLSDSGFYLCAWSLQGNYGYTFGSGTRLTVV.

The rearrangement joins TRBV2 to TRBJ2-7; D gene uncertain. Germline assignment: CDR1 SNHLY and CDR2 FYNNEI. V lost 3 bases to trimming and J lost 0 bases, with 3 bases between them. The CDR3 sequence is 12 residues long. The CDR3 DNA follows: TGTGCCAGCAGTGACAGCTCCTACGAGCAGTACTTC. This encodes CASSDSSYEQYF.

The chain couples TRBV7-8 to TRBJ1-1, with D unresolved. The CDR3 runs to 13 residues. Germline CDR1 and CDR2: SGHVS and FQNEAQ. The V and J ends lost 1 base and 6 bases respectively, with 9 bases between them. The CDR3 protein is CASSLVERAEAFF. CDR3 coding DNA: TGTGCCAGCAGCTTAGTAGAGAGGGCTGAAGCTTTCTTT.

This chain uses TRBV7-9 with TRBJ1-1; 7 nucleotides line up with TRBD1. Germline V gene data show CDR1 as SEHNR and CDR2 as FQNEAQ (reference sequence). CDR3 length: 15 residues. The ends lost 5 bases at V and 4 bases at J; junction bases unmatched: 10. The CDR3 sequence: CASSAQDRIGTEAFF. The CDR3 DNA sequence: TGTGCCAGCAGCGCCCAGGACAGGATAGGCACTGAAGCTTTCTTT. The whole variable domain, remainder taken from reference TRBV7-9 and TRBJ1-1, is DTGVSQNPRHKITKRGQNVTFRCDPISEHNRLYWYRQTLGQGPEFLTYFQNEAQLEKSRLLSDRFSAERPKGSFSTLEIQRTEQGDSAMYLCASSAQDRIGTEAFFGQGTRLTVV.

The rearrangement joins TRBV28 to TRBJ1-5; D not resolved. Per the germline V gene, CDR1 is MDHEN and CDR2 is SYDVKM. Trimming took off 6 bases at V and 4 bases at J, with 4 bases between the two ends. The CDR3 runs 11 residues. The CDR3 region has the DNA TGTGCCAGCAGCCGAAATCAGCCCCAGCATTTT. Its protein is CASSRNQPQHF.

V usage is TRBV18 and J usage is TRBJ2-1; either TRBD1 or TRBD2 may fit D (6 bases each). The CDR3 spans 15 residues. The germline gives CDR1 KGHSH, CDR2 LQKENI. The V end lost 4 bases, the J end lost 9 bases, and 19 bases lay between the germline ends. CDR3 protein: CASSLQQGGTAEQFF. CDR3 DNA sequence: TGTGCCAGCTCACTACAACAGGGAGGAACGGCTGAGCAGTTCTTC.

The genes are TRBV6-5 and TRBJ2-7; 9 bases fit TRBD2. The J segment lost 1 base and the V segment lost 5 bases, leaving 3 bases of the junction unmatched. CDR3 length: 14 amino acids. The germline gives CDR1 MNHEY, CDR2 SVGAGI. This CDR3 is CASSTTSGSYEQYF. The CDR3, as DNA: TGTGCCAGCAGTACGACTAGCGGATCCTACGAGCAGTACTTC.

The V and J genes are TRBV7-2 and TRBJ2-2, with D maybe TRBD2 (7 bases). V gave up 5 bases and J gave up 1 base, with 14 bases separating them. CDR3 length: 16 residues. Germline-derived CDR1 and CDR2 are SGHTA and FQGNSA. The CDR3 region has the DNA TGTGCCAGCAGCCCGGGGGGCGCCTTGAACACCGGGGAGCTGTTTTTT. As protein: CASSPGGALNTGELFF. Complete variable domain (other parts from reference TRBV7-2 and TRBJ2-2): GAGVSQSPSNKVTEKGKDVELRCDPISGHTALYWYRQSLGQGLEFLIYFQGNSAPDKSGLPSDRFSAERTGGSVSTLTIQRTQQEDSAVYLCASSPGGALNTGELFFGEGSRLTVL.

V is TRBV2 and J is TRBJ1-1; a possible D gene is TRBD1 (6 bases). V lost 8 bases, J lost 8 bases, and 12 bases lay in between. The V gene's germline CDR1 is SNHLY and CDR2 FYNNEI. The CDR3 extends over 11 amino acids. DNA for the CDR3: TGTGCCAGCTTGGGGGCTGGGGAAGCTTTCTTT. It translates to CASLGAGEAFF.

The chain links TRBV2 to TRBJ2-7; D remains unclear. Trimming removed 4 bases from V and 2 bases from J, with 3 bases in between. From germline, CDR1 is SNHLY and CDR2 FYNNEI. The CDR3 loop spans 11 amino acids. The CDR3 loop is CASSGPYEQYF. In DNA form, the CDR3 reads TGTGCCAGCAGTGGCCCCTACGAGCAGTACTTC.

This chain connects TRBV15 to TRBJ2-1; 9 nucleotides match TRBD1. The J segment lost 6 bases and the V segment lost 1 base, leaving 13 bases of the junction unmatched. The CDR3 is made up of 18 amino acids. The germline gives CDR1 LNHNV, CDR2 YYDKDF (reference sequence). The CDR3 sequence is CATSRGTGGAIRVNEQFF. DNA of the CDR3: TGTGCCACCAGCAGAGGTACAGGGGGCGCGATCAGGGTCAATGAGCAGTTCTTC. Looking up the rest from reference TRBV15 and TRBJ2-1 gives the full variable domain: DAMVIQNPRYQVTQFGKPVTLSCSQTLNHNVMYWYQQKSSQAPKLLFHYYDKDFNNEADTPDNFQSRRPNTSFCFLDIRSPGLGDTAMYLCATSRGTGGAIRVNEQFFGPGTRLTVL.

This chain uses TRBV6-5 with TRBJ1-1, with 9 bases aligning to TRBD1. The CDR3 is made up of 13 amino acids. The ends lost 6 bases at V and 4 bases at J; junction bases unmatched: 3. Germline loops: CDR1 MNHEY, CDR2 SVGAGI. The CDR3, as DNA: TGTGCCAGCAGGCCGACAGGGGGCACTGAAGCTTTCTTT. This translates into CASRPTGGTEAFF.

DNA for the CDR3: TGTGCCAGCTCGTCGGACAGTTCCTACAATGAGCAGTTCTTC. Translation gives CASSSDSSYNEQFF. The chain links TRBV18 to TRBJ2-1, with D perhaps matching TRBD1 (6 bases). Per the germline V gene, CDR1 is KGHSH and CDR2 is LQKENI. The CDR3 spans 14 residues. With 6 bases removed from V and 1 base from J, the gap between germline ends came to 10 bases.

The chain combines TRBV7-3 with TRBJ2-5; the match to TRBD1 covers 8 bases. The CDR3 covers 15 residues. Germline CDR1 is SGHTA and CDR2 is FQGTGA. V lost 0 bases and J lost 5; bases outside the gene matches: 5. The CDR3 region is CASSLTAGGGETQYF. CDR3 sequence (DNA): TGTGCCAGCAGCTTAACAGCAGGGGGCGGGGAGACCCAGTACTTC.

DNA of the CDR3: TGTGCCAGTAACAGGGGAGCGGACACTGAAGCTTTCTTT. Translation: CASNRGADTEAFF. V is TRBV6-5 and J is TRBJ1-1; TRBD1 agrees at 7 bases. The CDR3 is 13 residues long. CDR1 is MNHEY and CDR2 is SVGAGI in the germline V gene. V lost 9 bases and J lost 3; bases outside the gene matches: 7.

This clone has only a few counts. The chain links TRBV5-1 to TRBJ1-5; D gene uncertain. The V gene's germline CDR1 is SGHRS and CDR2 YFSETQ. The CDR3 extends over 13 amino acids. Trimming removed 3 bases at V and 0 bases at J, with 4 bases between. The CDR3 loop is CASSWDSNQPQHF. CDR3 sequence (DNA): TGCGCCAGCAGCTGGGATAGCAATCAGCCCCAGCATTTT. Together with reference TRBV5-1 and TRBJ1-5, the CDR3 gives the full variable domain: KAGVTQTPRYLIKTRGQQVTLSCSPISGHRSVSWYQQTPGQGLQFLFEYFSETQRNKGNFPGRFSGRQFSNSRSEMNVSTLELGDSALYLCASSWDSNQPQHFGDGTRLSIL.

The chain joins TRBV4-1 to TRBJ1-2; D not certain. Trimming took 0 bases from V and 3 from J, leaving 2 bases between them. Germline CDR1 is MGHRA and CDR2 is YSYEKL. The CDR3 contains 12 residues. The CDR3 loop is CASSQEDYGYTF. The CDR3 DNA reads TGCGCCAGCAGCCAAGAAGACTATGGCTACACCTTC.

CDR3 sequence (DNA): TGTGCCAGCAGCTTAATAGGGAACACTGAAGCTTTCTTT. Protein product: CASSLIGNTEAFF. The chain couples TRBV7-9 to TRBJ1-1; unclear D gene. The CDR3 consists of 13 residues. V lost 2 bases to trimming and J lost 1 base, with 5 bases between them. CDR1 SEHNR and CDR2 FQNEAQ come from the germline V gene (reference sequence).

CDR3 nucleotide sequence: TGTGCCAGCAGCTTGGGGGGGTTGGCCTCCTATAATTCACCCCTCCACTTT. Amino acids: CASSLGGLASYNSPLHF. The chain carries TRBV5-6 and TRBJ1-6; D may be TRBD1 (5 bases). The CDR3 spans 17 residues. The V end was cut by 0 bases, the J end by 0 bases, with 10 bases between. Germline CDR1 SGHDT, CDR2 YYEEEE.

The chain links TRBV5-8 to TRBJ1-2; possibly TRBD1 for D (6 bases). V was cut by 1 base and J by 7 bases, with 8 bases left in between. This CDR3 region has 12 residues. The germline gives CDR1 SGHTS, CDR2 YDEGEE. CDR3 DNA: TGTGCCAGCAGCTTGAACAGGGCTGGCTACACCTTC. This encodes CASSLNRAGYTF.

This chain connects TRBV7-9 to TRBJ1-3, with 7 bases identical to TRBD1. Germline lookup yields CDR1 SEHNR and CDR2 FQNEAQ (reference sequence). The CDR3 totals 16 residues. Germline trimming cut 3 bases from V and 0 bases from J; bases unmatched to any gene: 5. DNA of the CDR3: TGTGCCAGCAGCTTCTTGGACAGGCGCTCTGGAAACACCATATATTTT. Translation gives CASSFLDRRSGNTIYF.

The rearrangement uses TRBV25-1 and TRBJ1-2; D gene unclear. Germline-derived CDR1 and CDR2 are MGHDK and SYGVNS. This CDR3 is 14 amino acids long. V lost 2 bases to trimming and J lost 3 bases, with 10 bases between them. In DNA, the CDR3 is TGTGCCAGCAGTGAAGAGACGGCCGACTATGGCTACACCTTC. Its translation is CASSEETADYGYTF.

In this sample, this clone turned up once. V and J are TRBV18 and TRBJ2-3; 8 nucleotides align to TRBD2. V shed 0 bases, J shed 4 bases, and the junction held 3 bases outside the gene matches. The CDR3 extends over 15 amino acids. The germline gives CDR1 KGHSH, CDR2 LQKENI. In DNA form, the CDR3 reads TGTGCCAGCTCACCACCCTCGGGGGGGCCAGATACGCAGTATTTT. Translated: CASSPPSGGPDTQYF.

This chain joins TRBV5-8 and TRBJ1-2; D uncertain. The CDR3 spans 15 residues. Trimming pared 9 bases from V and 6 bases from J, leaving 24 bases between. The V gene's germline CDR1 is SGHTS and CDR2 YDEGEE. For the CDR3, the DNA is TGTGCCACCTCGGATTTGGAGGGAGGATATAATGGCTACACCTTC. Encoded protein: CATSDLEGGYNGYTF.

This sequence joins TRBV6-6 and TRBJ1-1, with D possibly matching TRBD1 (5 bases). CDR1 and CDR2 (germline): MNHNY, SVGAGI (reference sequence). There are 13 residues in the CDR3. With 5 bases removed from V and 0 bases from J, the gap between germline ends came to 7 bases. The CDR3, as DNA: TGTGCCAGCAGTCGACAGATGAACACTGAAGCTTTCTTT. It specifies CASSRQMNTEAFF.